The 7 T cell receptor beta chains below come from one sample, sequenced in a study of T cell responses to AZD1222 COVID-19 vaccine. Method: immunoSEQ multiplex PCR; TCRdb's copy keeps in-frame clones and lacks some. This table holds 90,000 to 100,000 clones, 88% found once. The source material was peripheral blood, sampled 28 days after the second AZD1222 dose. The source of these receptors is an adult who received the AZD1222 COVID-19 vaccine.

This rearrangement joins TRBV2 to TRBJ2-1; 8 positions match TRBD2. Looked up from germline, CDR1 is SNHLY and CDR2 is FYNNEI. V was pared by 6 bases and J by 15 bases, with 13 bases of the junction left unmatched. CDR3 length: 13 amino acids. CDR3 residues: CASRIRQRETLFF. The CDR3 DNA is TGTGCCAGCAGGATCCGGCAGCGGGAGACCCTGTTCTTC.

The chain employs TRBV30 and TRBJ2-2, with D tentatively TRBD1 (6 bases). CDR3 length: 14 amino acids. Per the germline V gene, CDR1 is GTSNPN and CDR2 is SVGIG (reference sequence). Trimming removed 0 bases at V and 5 bases at J, with 10 bases between. Here the CDR3 DNA reads TGTGCCTGGAGTGTACAACAGGGAACCGGGGAGCTGTTTTTT. Encoded protein: CAWSVQQGTGELFF.

The V gene is TRBV4-1, the J gene TRBJ2-1; D gene ambiguous. The CDR3 runs to 15 residues. V shed 1 base and J shed 5 bases, with 12 bases lying between them. Germline CDR1 MGHRA, CDR2 YSYEKL. The CDR3 bases are TGCGCCAGCAGCCAAGGAATCCTAGGAAACAATGAGCAGTTCTTC. This encodes CASSQGILGNNEQFF.

The chain employs TRBV3-1 (or the pseudogene TRBV3-2) and TRBJ1-1; D is unresolved. Germline lookup yields CDR1 LGHDT and CDR2 YNNKEL (reference sequence). This CDR3 has 15 residues. The V end was cut by 1 base, the J end by 5 bases, with 14 bases between. The CDR3 sequence: CASSQVGGYRTEAFF. The CDR3 nucleotides are TGTGCCAGCAGCCAAGTAGGAGGGTACAGAACTGAAGCTTTCTTT.

The V gene is TRBV19, the J gene TRBJ1-3; a weak D match, TRBD1 (5 bases). V dropped 5 bases and J dropped 2 bases, with 13 bases sitting between them. Per germline, CDR1 LNHDA and CDR2 SQIVND (reference sequence). The CDR3 sequence is 15 residues long. The CDR3 sequence is CASSALTATGNTIYF. The DNA for the CDR3 is TGTGCCAGTAGTGCGTTGACAGCTACTGGAAACACCATATATTTT.

The genes are TRBV6-1 and TRBJ2-3, with 8 bases matching TRBD2. V shed 2 bases and J 3 bases; nucleotides not matched to a gene: 4. From germline, CDR1 is MNHNS and CDR2 SASEGT. This CDR3 is built from 15 residues. The CDR3, as DNA: TGTGCCAGCAGTGAAATTGGCGGGGGGACAGATACGCAGTATTTT. Encoded protein: CASSEIGGGTDTQYF.

The rearrangement uses TRBV18 and TRBJ2-4; TRBD2 matches 8 bases. Looked up from germline, CDR1 is KGHSH and CDR2 is LQKENI. Losses at the gene ends were 2 bases for V and 6 bases for J; bases not matched to a gene: 9. This CDR3 spans 16 amino acids. CDR3: CASSPEAGDLGNIQYF. In DNA form, the CDR3 reads TGTGCCAGCTCACCAGAAGCGGGAGATTTAGGAAACATTCAGTACTTC. The variable domain in full, with the rest retrieved from reference TRBV18 and TRBJ2-4, is NAGVMQNPRHLVRRRGQEARLRCSPMKGHSHVYWYRQLPEEGLKFMVYLQKENIIDESGMPKERFSAEFPKEGPSILRIQQVVRGDSAAYFCASSPEAGDLGNIQYFGAGTRLSVL.